Included here is one T cell receptor beta chain sequence, with context. Its target is not known. The CDR3 consists of 15 residues. V gave up 4 bases and J gave up 6 bases; unmatched junction bases: 9. Germline CDR1 reads MDHEN; CDR2 reads SYDVKM. It was with random hexamers that about 0.45 to 1 ug RNA was reverse transcribed. Coverage of TCR beta CDR3 amplification by immunoSEQ multiplex PCR extended to 54 Vbeta and 13 Jbeta. Each CDR3 protein gets one entry after TCRdb re-called the immunoSEQ multiplex PCR reads with MiXCR. The sample shows some 120,000 distinct CDR3 sequences, roughly 92% of them seen only once. This entry belongs to a study of CD8 T cells in Susac syndrome. Study-wide results and limits: The authors acknowledged that their TCR sequencing and HLA analysis involved a relatively small number of individuals.

The sequenced target, TCR beta, came from blood CD8+ and CD4+ T cells. While CD8+ and CD4+ T cells were isolated negatively, TEMRA cells were enriched by FACS. The sequence was collected from a human donor in good health. This rearrangement joins TRBV28 to TRBJ2-1; 7 bases agree with TRBD1. The sample taken for sequencing was CD4+ T cells from PBMCs. The CDR3 coding sequence is TGTGCCAGCAGTTCGACAGGGATGGTGGCCAATGAGCAGTTCTTC. It codes for CASSSTGMVANEQFF.